Below are 9 T cell receptor beta chains sequenced from a single sample in a study of T cells after yellow fever vaccination. From the 5' RACE reads, TCRdb called clonotypes with MiXCR, one entry per CDR3 protein. The sample has hundreds of thousands of distinct CDR3 sequences, 9.5% to 15% seen once. The sequencing here drew on CD4+ T cells sorted from PBMCs, taken 15 days after the yellow fever booster vaccination. These receptors all come from a man aged 18 to 35 who received the YFV17D yellow fever vaccine.

Only a few counts were recorded for this clonotype. The chain uses TRBV6-5 and TRBJ2-1, with D unclear. Germline lookup yields CDR1 MNHEY and CDR2 SVGAGI. This CDR3 has 13 amino acids. V lost 10 bases and J 2 bases, leaving 12 bases between the germline ends. The CDR3 is CATRAPAYNEQFF. The DNA for the CDR3 is TGTGCCACCCGGGCACCCGCCTACAATGAGCAGTTCTTC.

In its sample, this clonotype was seen a few times. The rearrangement uses TRBV2 and TRBJ2-3; D may be TRBD1 (6 bases). Germline CDR1 is SNHLY and CDR2 is FYNNEI. The CDR3 runs 12 residues. Trimming stripped 5 bases from V and 7 bases from J, with 10 bases between. The CDR3 sequence is CASSWTVNTQYF. The CDR3 DNA reads TGTGCCAGCAGTTGGACAGTGAATACGCAGTATTTT.

The chain carries TRBV5-1 and TRBJ2-1, with a tentative D call TRBD1 (5 bases). The V and J ends lost 0 bases and 4 bases respectively, with 14 bases between them. The CDR3 length is 16 residues. Looked up from germline, CDR1 is SGHRS and CDR2 is YFSETQ. As DNA, the CDR3 is TGCGCCAGCAGCTTGGATGGGGCGAGGCCATACAATGAGCAGTTCTTC. Its protein product is CASSLDGARPYNEQFF. The full variable domain, rest sourced from reference TRBV5-1 and TRBJ2-1, is KAGVTQTPRYLIKTRGQQVTLSCSPISGHRSVSWYQQTPGQGLQFLFEYFSETQRNKGNFPGRFSGRQFSNSRSEMNVSTLELGDSALYLCASSLDGARPYNEQFFGPGTRLTVL.

This clonotype has at least ten counts. The gene calls are TRBV29-1 and TRBJ2-5, with D perhaps given as TRBD1 or TRBD2 (5 bases each). CDR3 size: 12 residues. Trimming pared 7 bases from V and 3 bases from J, leaving 12 bases between. Germline CDR1 reads SQVTM; CDR2 reads ANQGSEA. The CDR3 is CSARRGEETQYF. CDR3 nucleotides: TGCAGCGCCAGACGGGGCGAAGAGACCCAGTACTTC.

The V and J genes are TRBV3-1 and TRBJ2-5; TRBD2 matches at 9 bases. With 4 bases clipped from V and 2 bases from J, the junction kept 8 bases outside the gene matches. Germline V gene lookup returns CDR1 LGHDT and CDR2 YNNKEL (reference sequence). This CDR3 region has 16 residues. The CDR3 here is CASSPEGTSPQETQYF. The CDR3 DNA sequence: TGTGCCAGCAGCCCCGAGGGGACTAGCCCACAAGAGACCCAGTACTTC.

The CDR3 DNA is TGTGCCAGCTCACCACAGACAGGGGACGGCTACACCTTC. This gives the protein CASSPQTGDGYTF. The chain combines TRBV18 with TRBJ1-2, with 8 bases that match TRBD1. From germline, CDR1 is KGHSH and CDR2 LQKENI. This CDR3 spans 13 amino acids. V trimming: 1 base; J trimming: 8 bases; junction bases outside the gene matches: 3. Supplemented by reference TRBV18 and TRBJ1-2, the full variable domain reads NAGVMQNPRHLVRRRGQEARLRCSPMKGHSHVYWYRQLPEEGLKFMVYLQKENIIDESGMPKERFSAEFPKEGPSILRIQQVVRGDSAAYFCASSPQTGDGYTFGSGTRLTVV.

This clonotype showed up just a few times. The chain carries TRBV6-2 or TRBV6-3 and TRBJ2-2, with a weak D call TRBD1 (5 bases). Germline assignment: CDR1 MNHEY and CDR2 SVGEGT. V dropped 5 bases and J dropped 5 bases, with 12 bases sitting between them. This CDR3 has 14 residues. CDR3 sequence: CASSLLQGTGELFF. The CDR3 region has the DNA TGTGCCAGCAGTCTCCTCCAGGGTACCGGGGAGCTGTTTTTT.

This clonotype occurred many times. CDR3 residues: CASSQEGRGQYF. CDR3 in DNA: TGTGCCAGCAGCCAAGAAGGCAGGGGGCAGTACTTC. The chain recombines TRBV3-1 with TRBJ2-7, with D possibly TRBD1 on 6 matching bases. The CDR3 is 12 amino acids. V lost 0 bases and J lost 9, with 9 bases in between. Per the germline V gene, CDR1 is LGHDT and CDR2 is YNNKEL (reference sequence).

This clonotype appeared a few times. The V gene is TRBV3-1, the J gene TRBJ2-1, with D possibly being TRBD1 or TRBD2 (5 bases each). The CDR3 spans 14 residues. V lost 6 bases to trimming and J lost 5 bases, with 14 bases between them. The germline CDR1 and CDR2 sequences are LGHDT and YNNKEL (reference sequence). The DNA for the CDR3 is TGTGCCAGCAGTTACCGGGACGACAACAATGAGCAGTTCTTC. As protein: CASSYRDDNNEQFF.